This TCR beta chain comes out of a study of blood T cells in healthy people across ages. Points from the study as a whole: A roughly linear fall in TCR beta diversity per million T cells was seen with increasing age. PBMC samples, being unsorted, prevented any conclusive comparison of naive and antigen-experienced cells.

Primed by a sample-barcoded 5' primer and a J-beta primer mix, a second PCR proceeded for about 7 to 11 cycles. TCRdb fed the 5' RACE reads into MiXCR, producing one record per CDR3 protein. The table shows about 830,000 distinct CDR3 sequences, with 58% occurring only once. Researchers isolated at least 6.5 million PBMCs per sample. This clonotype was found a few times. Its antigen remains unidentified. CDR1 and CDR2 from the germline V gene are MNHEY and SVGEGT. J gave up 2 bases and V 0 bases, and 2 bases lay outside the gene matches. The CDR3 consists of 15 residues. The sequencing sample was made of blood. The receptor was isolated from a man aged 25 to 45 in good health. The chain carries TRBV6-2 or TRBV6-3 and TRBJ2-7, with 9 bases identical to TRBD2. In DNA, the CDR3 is TGTGCCAGCAGTTACTCGGTAGCGGGAGCCTACGAGCAGTACTTC. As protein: CASSYSVAGAYEQYF.